A single TCR beta chain is shown here with its context. Antigen unknown. The CDR3 is made up of 14 amino acids. V shed 7 bases and J 4 bases; nucleotides not matched to a gene: 9. In germline, CDR1 is MDHEN, CDR2 SYDVKM. This sample is part of a study of cytomegalovirus exposure and HLA in healthy donors. General study results and limits: CMV serostatus alone was available as immune exposure information. Most TCR sequences were uncommon, yet certain public TCRs appeared in many donors.

PCR involved 60 Vbeta and 13 Jbeta primers. Sequencing was performed with immunoSEQ multiplex PCR; in TCRdb, only in-frame clones are kept and a portion is missing. Of around 150,000 clones listed, roughly 77% are singletons. The specimen sequenced was PBMCs. The chain is built from TRBV28 and TRBJ1-2, with TRBD1 matching over 7 bases. The origin of this receptor is a man under 40 in good health. CDR3 in DNA: TGTGCCAGCACTATCCAGGGGGTCGGCTATGGCTACACCTTC. Translation: CASTIQGVGYGYTF.